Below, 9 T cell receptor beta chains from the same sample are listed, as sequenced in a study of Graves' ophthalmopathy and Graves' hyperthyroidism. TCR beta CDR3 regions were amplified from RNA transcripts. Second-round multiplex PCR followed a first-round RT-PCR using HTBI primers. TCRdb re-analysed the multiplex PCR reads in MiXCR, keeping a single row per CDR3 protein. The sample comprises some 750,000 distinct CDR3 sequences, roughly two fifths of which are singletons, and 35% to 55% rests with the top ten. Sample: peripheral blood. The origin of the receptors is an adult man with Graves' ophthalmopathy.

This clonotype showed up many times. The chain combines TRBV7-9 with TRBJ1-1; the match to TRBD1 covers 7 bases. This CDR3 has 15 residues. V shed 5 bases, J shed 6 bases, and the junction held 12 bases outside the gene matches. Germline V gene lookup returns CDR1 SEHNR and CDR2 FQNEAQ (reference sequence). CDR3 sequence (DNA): TGTGCCAGCAGCACTCATGGACAGGTATGGCCTGAAGCTTTCTTT. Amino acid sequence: CASSTHGQVWPEAFF.

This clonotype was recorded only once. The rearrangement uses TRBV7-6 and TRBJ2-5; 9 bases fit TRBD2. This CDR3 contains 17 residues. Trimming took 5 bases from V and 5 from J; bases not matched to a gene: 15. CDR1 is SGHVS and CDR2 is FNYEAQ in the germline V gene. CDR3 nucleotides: TGTGCCAGCAGCCCGCTGGGACTAGCCGCCTATTGGGAGACCCAGTACTTC. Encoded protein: CASSPLGLAAYWETQYF.

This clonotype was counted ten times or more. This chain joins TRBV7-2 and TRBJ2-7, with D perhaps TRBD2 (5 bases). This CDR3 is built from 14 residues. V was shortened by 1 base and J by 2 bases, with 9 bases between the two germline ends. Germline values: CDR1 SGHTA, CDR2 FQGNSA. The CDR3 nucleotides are TGTGCCAGCAGCTTAGTAGCGCAGACCTACGAGCAGTACTTC. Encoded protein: CASSLVAQTYEQYF.

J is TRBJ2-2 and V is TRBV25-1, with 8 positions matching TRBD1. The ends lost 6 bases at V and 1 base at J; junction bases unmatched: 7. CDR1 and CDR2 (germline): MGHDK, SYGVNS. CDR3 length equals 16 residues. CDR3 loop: CASSLQGAENTGELFF. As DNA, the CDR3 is TGTGCCAGCAGCTTGCAGGGGGCTGAGAACACCGGGGAGCTGTTTTTT.

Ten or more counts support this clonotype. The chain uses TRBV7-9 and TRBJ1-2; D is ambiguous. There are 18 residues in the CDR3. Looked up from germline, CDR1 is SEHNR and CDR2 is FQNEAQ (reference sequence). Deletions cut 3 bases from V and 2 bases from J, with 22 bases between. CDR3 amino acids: CASSFRGPPVRKNYGYTF. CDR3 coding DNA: TGTGCCAGCAGCTTTAGAGGGCCACCAGTCCGGAAAAACTATGGCTACACCTTC.

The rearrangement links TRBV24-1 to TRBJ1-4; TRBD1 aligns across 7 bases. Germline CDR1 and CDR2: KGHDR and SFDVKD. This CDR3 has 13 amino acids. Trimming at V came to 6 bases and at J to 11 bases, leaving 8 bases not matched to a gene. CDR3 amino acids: CATSHSGTAKLFF. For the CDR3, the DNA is TGTGCCACCAGTCACTCCGGGACAGCGAAACTGTTTTTT.

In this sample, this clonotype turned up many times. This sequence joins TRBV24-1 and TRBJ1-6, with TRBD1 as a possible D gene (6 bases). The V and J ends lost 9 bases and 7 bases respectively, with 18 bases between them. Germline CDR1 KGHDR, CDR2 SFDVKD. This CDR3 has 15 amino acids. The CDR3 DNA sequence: TGTGCCACCCAGGGGCCGGGACCTGCAAATTCACCCCTCCACTTT. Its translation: CATQGPGPANSPLHF.

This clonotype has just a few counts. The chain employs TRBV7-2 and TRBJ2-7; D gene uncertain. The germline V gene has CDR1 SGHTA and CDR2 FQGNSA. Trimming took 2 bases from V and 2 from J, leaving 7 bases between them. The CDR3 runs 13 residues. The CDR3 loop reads CASSLNQAYEQYF. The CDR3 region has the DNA TGTGCCAGCAGCTTAAACCAGGCCTACGAGCAGTACTTC.

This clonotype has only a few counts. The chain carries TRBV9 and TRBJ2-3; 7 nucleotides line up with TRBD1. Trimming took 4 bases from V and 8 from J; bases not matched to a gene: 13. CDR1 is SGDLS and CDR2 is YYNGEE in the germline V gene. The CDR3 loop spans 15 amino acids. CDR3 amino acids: CASSPGQDPLITQYF. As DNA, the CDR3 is TGTGCCAGCAGCCCAGGACAGGACCCGTTGATTACGCAGTATTTT.